Following are 23 T cell receptor beta chains from one sample sequenced in a study of Tregs in tolerant kidney transplant recipients (dated by TCRdb to the late 2010s). This sample's time point label indicates: blood sample drawn before combined kidney and bone marrow transplant. Library construction relied on the immunoSEQ multiplex PCR assay. TCRdb's version of the immuneACCESS table is confined to in-frame rearrangements and falls short of the full clone set. An unresolved V gene accounts for under half of the shortfall where checked; the remainder is of unknown origin. This sample's listing comprises over 45,000 clones. 0.85% of the sample is held by the ten biggest clonotypes. This specimen was CD4+ T cells from blood, taken before the transplant. The receptors here all came from a human donor who received a combined kidney and bone marrow transplant.

With respect to this clone: The sequenced fragment ends 3 residues before the CDR3 boundary, so the rest is inferred from the germline J gene. The chain is built from TRBV6-2 or TRBV6-3 and TRBJ2-1; no reliable D call. The CDR3 consists of 15 residues. CDR1 and CDR2 from the germline V gene are MNHEY and SVGEGT. Trimming shortened V by 7 bases and J by 0 bases, and 13 bases separated the two germline ends. The CDR3 reads CASTGAESSYNEQFF. Incomplete CDR3 DNA: TGTGCCAGCACGGGTGCGGAGAGCTCCTACAATGAG.

Points on this clone: With the read ending 3 residues before the CDR3 end, the germline J gene is used to fill in that end. This chain joins TRBV7-2 and TRBJ2-3, with 9 bases matching TRBD2. Germline values: CDR1 SGHTA, CDR2 FQGNSA. J lost 4 bases, V lost 6 bases, and 2 bases had no gene match. CDR3 length: 13 amino acids. The covered CDR3 bases are TGTGCCAGCAGGCGGGAGGGGGCAGATACG. As protein: CASRREGADT. The whole CDR3 is CASRREGADTQYF.

The CDR3 region is CASSPRTSGTYEQYF. CDR3 DNA, as far as it was read: TGCGCCAGCAGCCCTCGGACTAGCGGAACCTACGAG. V is TRBV5-1 and J is TRBJ2-7, with 10 bases fitting TRBD2. From the germline J gene comes the end of the CDR3, since the read stops 3 residues before it. Trimming took 4 bases from V and 2 from J; bases not matched to a gene: 6. The CDR3 is 15 residues long. CDR1 is SGHRS, CDR2 YFSETQ, per germline.

Concerning this clone itself: The read ends 3 residues before the CDR3 terminus; that terminus is restored from the germline J gene. The chain uses TRBV5-1 and TRBJ1-6; 8 bases fit TRBD1. Germline V gene lookup returns CDR1 SGHRS and CDR2 YFSETQ. CDR3 length: 15 amino acids. Partial CDR3 DNA: TGCGCCAGCAGACCAAATCAGGGGGCGTATTTTCCC. Translation gives CASRPNQGAYFP. The entire CDR3 sequence reads CASRPNQGAYFPLHF.

On this clone itself: Read data end 3 residues before the CDR3 end; the end is taken from the germline J gene. The chain carries TRBV30 and TRBJ2-6; TRBD1 aligns across 7 bases. CDR3 length: 16 amino acids. Germline-derived CDR1 and CDR2 are GTSNPN and SVGIG (reference sequence). The trim removed 3 bases at V and 0 bases at J, leaving 5 bases unmatched. The CDR3 bases that were read are TGTGCCTGGAGGGGGGACAGAAACTCTGGGGCCAACGTC. It codes for CAWRGDRNSGANV. The whole CDR3 is CAWRGDRNSGANVLTF.

As to this clone: The DNA ends 3 residues before the CDR3 does, and the rest of the CDR3 is filled in from the germline J gene. The chain carries TRBV7-6 and TRBJ2-5; 9 positions match TRBD1. Germline V gives CDR1 SGHVS, CDR2 FNYEAQ. V lost 5 bases to trimming and J lost 4 bases; unmatched junction nucleotides: 8. The CDR3 is 15 amino acids. The part of the CDR3 DNA that was read is TGTGCCAGCAGCCTTGGACAGGGGAGAGGAGAGACC. Protein: CASSLGQGRGET. The CDR3 in its entirety is CASSLGQGRGETQYF. The variable domain in full, completed from reference TRBV7-6 and TRBJ2-5, reads GAGVSQSPRYKVTKRGQDVALRCDPISGHVSLYWYRQALGQGPEFLTYFNYEAQQDKSGLPNDRFSAERPEGSISTLTIQRTEQRDSAMYRCASSLGQGRGETQYFGPGTRLLVL.

CDR3 sequence reads: CASSPPCGRSHYNEQFF. The CDR3 bases that were read are TGCGCCAGCAGTCCACCCTGCGGCCGAAGTCATTACAATGAG. This rearrangement joins TRBV23-1 to TRBJ2-1, with D unresolved. The read ends 3 residues early relative to the CDR3; the germline J gene fills the gap. TRBV23-1 is an open reading frame whose function is uncertain. Trimming removed 4 bases from V and 4 bases from J, with 20 bases in between. The CDR3 spans 17 residues.

As concerns this clone: The missing CDR3 end, 3 residues past where the read stops, is filled in from the germline J gene. The chain has TRBV6-4 and TRBJ2-1; 9 nucleotides align to TRBD2. Germline V lookup: CDR1 MRHNA, CDR2 SNTAGT. The V segment lost 7 bases and the J segment 6 bases; nucleotides outside the gene matches: 4. This CDR3 spans 13 amino acids. This CDR3 is CASTNSGSNEQFF. The part of the CDR3 DNA that was read is TGTGCCAGCACAAATAGCGGGAGCAATGAG.

About this clone itself: The read ends 3 residues early relative to the CDR3; the germline J gene fills the gap. The chain couples TRBV5-1 to TRBJ2-2; 7 bases agree with TRBD1. With V trimmed by 3 bases and J by 3 bases, 5 bases remained unmatched. This CDR3 has 15 residues. CDR1 and CDR2 from the germline V gene are SGHRS and YFSETQ. The CDR3 is CASSSTGLDTGELFF. The DNA read from the CDR3 is TGCGCCAGCAGCTCGACAGGGTTGGACACCGGGGAG. The whole variable domain, filled in from reference TRBV5-1 and TRBJ2-2, reads KAGVTQTPRYLIKTRGQQVTLSCSPISGHRSVSWYQQTPGQGLQFLFEYFSETQRNKGNFPGRFSGRQFSNSRSEMNVSTLELGDSALYLCASSSTGLDTGELFFGEGSRLTVL.

As regards this clone: Read sequence stops 3 residues before the CDR3 end, and the germline J gene provides the missing end. This chain joins TRBV5-1 and TRBJ1-5, with D perhaps matching TRBD1 (5 bases). The CDR3 has 15 residues. From germline, CDR1 is SGHRS and CDR2 YFSETQ. The V and J ends lost 0 bases and 0 bases respectively, with 7 bases between them. Incomplete CDR3 DNA: TGCGCCAGCAGCTTGGAGGGGATTAGCAATCAGCCC. This sequence encodes CASSLEGISNQP. The CDR3, in full, reads CASSLEGISNQPQHF.

As to this clone: The read halts 3 residues ahead of the CDR3 end, with the missing end drawn from the germline J gene. The chain carries TRBV2 and TRBJ1-5; 7 bases match TRBD1. The V gene's germline CDR1 is SNHLY and CDR2 FYNNEI. Trimming took 6 bases from V and 2 from J; bases not matched to a gene: 7. This CDR3 is 15 amino acids long. The part of the CDR3 DNA that was read is TGTGCCAGCAGGCGCGACAGGGATCGCAATCAGCCC. This gives the protein CASRRDRDRNQP. The entire CDR3 protein is CASRRDRDRNQPQHF.

In the case of this clone: The CDR3 extends 3 residues past the end of the read, so its final part is completed from the germline J gene. V gene TRBV10-2 combines with J gene TRBJ2-3; TRBD1 might be the D (5 bases). CDR3 length: 12 residues. Germline V lookup: CDR1 WSHSY, CDR2 SAAADI. Trimming took off 7 bases at V and 1 base at J, with 6 bases between the two ends. The CDR3 spells CASKTGTDTQYF. Partial CDR3 DNA: TGCGCCAGCAAGACAGGCACAGATACG.

For this clone: The read gets to within 3 residues of the CDR3 end, and the germline J gene fills in the rest. The chain is built from TRBV7-2 and TRBJ2-5; no clear D. V gave up 2 bases and J gave up 7 bases, with 11 bases separating them. Germline assignment: CDR1 SGHTA and CDR2 FQGNSA. The CDR3 length is 13 residues. The chain's CDR3 is CASSLSSPSTQYF. The part of the CDR3 DNA that was read is TGTGCCAGCAGCTTATCAAGCCCCTCGACC.

Points on this clone: The CDR3 is cut off 3 residues early in the read; its end comes from the germline J gene. This chain links TRBV5-4 with TRBJ2-7, with D perhaps matching TRBD2 (7 bases). There are 15 residues in the CDR3. Germline values: CDR1 SGHNT, CDR2 YYREEE (reference sequence). Trimming cost V 4 bases and J 1 base, with 15 bases left between them. The part of the CDR3 DNA that was read is TGTGCCAGCAGCCCCCGGGGGGCGGGGTCCTACGAG. Residues: CASSPRGAGSYE. The whole CDR3 sequence reads CASSPRGAGSYEQYF.

A word on this clone: With the read ending 3 residues before the CDR3 end, the germline J gene is used to fill in that end. J is TRBJ2-7 and V is TRBV10-3; 8 positions agree with TRBD2. Trimming at V came to 0 bases and at J to 3 bases, leaving 4 bases not matched to a gene. The CDR3 extends over 15 amino acids. Per germline, CDR1 ENHRY and CDR2 SYGVKD. CDR3 loop: CAISESASGFYEQYF. The CDR3 bases that were read are TGTGCCATCAGTGAGTCTGCTAGCGGGTTCTACGAG.

About this clone: The sequence runs out 3 residues before the end of the CDR3; the remainder is reconstructed from the germline J gene. The rearrangement links TRBV9 to TRBJ2-7; 10 bases align to TRBD2. The CDR3 runs to 15 residues. Germline V lookup: CDR1 SGDLS, CDR2 YYNGEE. The V gene end was trimmed by 3 bases and the J gene end by 4 bases; junction bases not matched to a gene: 7. This CDR3 reads CASSETSGTGYEQYF. CDR3 DNA (partial): TGTGCCAGCAGCGAAACTAGCGGGACGGGGTACGAG.

Worth noting for this clone: The read ends 3 residues before the CDR3 terminus; that terminus is restored from the germline J gene. The genes are TRBV7-2 and TRBJ2-1; D gene uncertain. The germline V and J ends were trimmed by 3 bases and 1 base, with 10 bases remaining between them. CDR1 and CDR2 (germline): SGHTA, FQGNSA. CDR3 length equals 15 residues. Partial CDR3 DNA: TGTGCCAGCAGCTTGTTGTCCGGGTCCTACAATGAG. This translates into CASSLLSGSYNE. The CDR3, in full, reads CASSLLSGSYNEQFF.

As to this clone: The CDR3 is cut off 3 residues early in the read; its end comes from the germline J gene. The chain links TRBV19 to TRBJ1-1; TRBD1 aligns across 12 bases. This CDR3 is built from 15 residues. J gave up 7 bases and V 4 bases, and 7 bases lay outside the gene matches. Germline values: CDR1 LNHDA, CDR2 SQIVND (reference sequence). The chain's CDR3 is CASSNPGQGAVEAFF. The part of the CDR3 DNA that was read is TGTGCCAGTAGTAACCCGGGACAGGGGGCTGTTGAA.

In regard to this clone: The read is 3 residues too short to cover the CDR3 end, so that end is filled in from the germline J gene. The V and J genes are TRBV20-1 and TRBJ2-5; D possibly corresponds to TRBD2 (5 bases). Germline V lookup: CDR1 DFQATT, CDR2 SNEGSKA (reference sequence). The V end lost 6 bases, the J end lost 2 bases, and 10 bases lay between the germline ends. The CDR3 length is 12 residues. The CDR3 reads CSARGGQETQYF. The part of the CDR3 DNA that was read is TGCAGTGCCCGAGGCGGGCAAGAGACC.

Notes on this clone: The CDR3 end lies 3 residues beyond the end of the read and is filled in from the germline J gene. This chain joins TRBV18 and TRBJ1-5, with no clear D. The ends were cut back, 5 bases at V and 0 bases at J, with 11 bases in the middle. The CDR3 is 15 amino acids. From germline, CDR1 is KGHSH and CDR2 LQKENI. CDR3 bases read: TGTGCCAGCTCAAACGCATTACATAGCAATCAGCCC. Translation: CASSNALHSNQP. The full CDR3 reads CASSNALHSNQPQHF.

The covered CDR3 bases are TGTGCCAGCTCCTCCGGGACAGAATCTTACACCGGGGAG. Translating it yields CASSSGTESYTGE. The whole CDR3 sequence is CASSSGTESYTGELFF. The genes are TRBV18 and TRBJ2-2; 7 nucleotides agree with TRBD1. The read terminates 3 residues ahead of where the CDR3 ends, so the germline J gene completes it. From germline, CDR1 is KGHSH and CDR2 LQKENI. The V segment lost 6 bases and the J segment 3 bases; nucleotides outside the gene matches: 10. There are 16 residues in the CDR3. The variable domain in full, completed from reference TRBV18 and TRBJ2-2, reads NAGVMQNPRHLVRRRGQEARLRCSPMKGHSHVYWYRQLPEEGLKFMVYLQKENIIDESGMPKERFSAEFPKEGPSILRIQQVVRGDSAAYFCASSSGTESYTGELFFGEGSRLTVL.

The part of the CDR3 DNA that was read is TGTGCCAGCAGTGGACAGGGGGTAGGGTCACCC. Translation: CASSGQGVGSP. The whole CDR3 protein reads CASSGQGVGSPLHF. J is TRBJ1-6 and V is TRBV6-1; TRBD1 matches 9 bases. The DNA ends 3 residues before the CDR3 does, and the rest of the CDR3 is filled in from the germline J gene. The CDR3 has 14 amino acids. Germline CDR1 is MNHNS and CDR2 is SASEGT. V shed 4 bases and J 10 bases; nucleotides not matched to a gene: 5.

In regard to this clone: Read sequence stops 3 residues before the CDR3 end, and the germline J gene provides the missing end. The V call is TRBV10-1, the J call TRBJ2-7; 11 bases line up with TRBD1. This CDR3 has 14 amino acids. Germline V gene sequence: CDR1 WNHNN, CDR2 SYGVQD (reference sequence). Trimming at V came to 6 bases and at J to 5 bases, leaving 6 bases not matched to a gene. CDR3 DNA (partial): TGCGCCAGCAGCCCGGGACAGGGGGTGAACGAG. Its protein is CASSPGQGVNE. The entire CDR3 reads CASSPGQGVNEQYF.